The 6 T cell receptor beta chains below were found in one sample sequenced in a study of T cell responses to AZD1222 COVID-19 vaccine (dated by TCRdb to about 2021). The library came from the immunoSEQ multiplex PCR assay. This immuneACCESS table, as held by TCRdb, lists in-frame sequences with V and J called but not all clones. Of the missing ones, under half trace to an unresolved V gene in checked studies; the others have no known cause. The sample table lists about 170,000 clones, around 90% of them with a count of one. About 2.8% of the sample is taken by the ten largest. What this sample's time point label stands for: baseline before first vaccination. The material was peripheral blood, obtained on day 0 of AZD1222 vaccination. The receptors originated from an adult in good health.

The rearrangement joins TRBV12-3 or TRBV12-4 to TRBJ1-2; D gene ambiguous. CDR3 size: 12 residues. V lost 3 bases and J 2 bases, leaving 4 bases between the germline ends. The DNA for the CDR3 is TGTGCCAGCAGTTTTGAGAACTATGGCTACACCTTC. Translated, it gives CASSFENYGYTF.

For this clone: Other nucleotide sequences from this sample produce the same CDR3. CDR3 nucleotides: TGTGCCAGTAGTATAGGGAGCTCCTACGAGCAGTACTTC. This translates into CASSIGSSYEQYF. The V and J genes are TRBV19 and TRBJ2-7; D is uncertain. The V end lost 1 base, the J end lost 0 bases, and 4 bases lay between the germline ends. Germline loops: CDR1 LNHDA, CDR2 SQIVND (reference sequence). This CDR3 region has 13 residues. Using reference TRBV19 and TRBJ2-7 for the parts outside the CDR3, the full variable domain is DGGITQSPKYLFRKEGQNVTLSCEQNLNHDAMYWYRQDPGQGLRLIYYSQIVNDFQKGDIAEGYSVSREKKESFPLTVTSAQKNPTAFYLCASSIGSSYEQYFGPGTRLTVT.

The chain carries TRBV5-1 and TRBJ2-5, with D possibly being TRBD2 (6 bases). Per the germline V gene, CDR1 is SGHRS and CDR2 is YFSETQ. With 1 base removed from V and 3 bases from J, the gap between germline ends came to 7 bases. This CDR3 has 13 amino acids. The DNA of the CDR3 is TGCGCCAGCAGCTTGCGGGGGAAAGAGACCCAGTACTTC. It is translated as CASSLRGKETQYF.

This chain connects TRBV11-2 to TRBJ2-7; D is unresolved. The CDR3 consists of 13 residues. Germline V gives CDR1 SGHAT, CDR2 FQNNGV. The ends were cut back, 5 bases at V and 5 bases at J, with 13 bases in the middle. The CDR3 sequence: CASSPGPGDEQYF. The CDR3 region has the DNA TGTGCCAGCAGCCCTGGGCCGGGCGACGAGCAGTACTTC. Combining the CDR3 with reference TRBV11-2 and TRBJ2-7 gives the whole variable domain EAGVAQSPRYKIIEKRQSVAFWCNPISGHATLYWYQQILGQGPKLLIQFQNNGVVDDSQLPKDRFSAERLKGVDSTLKIQPAKLEDSAVYLCASSPGPGDEQYFGPGTRLTVT.

V usage is TRBV5-4 and J usage is TRBJ2-7, with D possibly TRBD2 on 5 matching bases. CDR1 and CDR2 (germline): SGHNT, YYREEE (reference sequence). The CDR3 runs 13 residues. V was pared by 0 bases and J by 6 bases, with 10 bases between. CDR3 sequence: CASSLERFGEQYF. The CDR3 coding sequence is TGTGCCAGCAGCTTGGAGCGGTTTGGCGAGCAGTACTTC.

The J gene is TRBJ2-7, the V gene TRBV29-1; the D gene could be TRBD1 or TRBD2 (5 bases each). Germline V gene sequence: CDR1 SQVTM, CDR2 ANQGSEA. The V gene lost 1 base and the J gene lost 3 bases, with 16 bases spanning the gap. The CDR3 has 15 amino acids. The CDR3 nucleotides are TGCAGCGTTGAAGGTGGGGGACCCAGGAGCTACGAGCAGTACTTC. Its protein is CSVEGGGPRSYEQYF.